This TCR beta chain originates from a study of radiation and T cells in renal cell carcinoma. Specified time point: blood 2 weeks post-SBRT. Treatment here: 15 Gy SBRT to primary tumor, nephrectomy 4 weeks later. Notes on the study in general: Top tumor clonotypes rose in blood 2 weeks post-radiation, then contracted.

As to this clone: Its antigen is not known.

Germline-derived CDR1 and CDR2 are SGHKS and YYEKEE (reference sequence). The CDR3 runs to 17 residues. J gave up 1 base and V 4 bases, and 9 bases lay outside the gene matches. Repertoires were generated with immunoSEQ multiplex PCR, while TCRdb's copy carries only in-frame clones and drops some. The data contain fewer than 150,000 clones, more than 75% of them seen just once; the ten biggest clones take up approximately 5.8%. This chain joins TRBV5-5 and TRBJ1-5; 9 bases fit TRBD1. This clonotype originated in a woman in her seventies with renal cell carcinoma. This specimen was blood, taken from a patient whose treatment included radiotherapy and nephrectomy. CDR3 amino acids: CASSTGTGILSNQPQHF. The CDR3 DNA sequence: TGTGCCAGCAGCACCGGGACAGGGATTTTGAGCAATCAGCCCCAGCATTTT.